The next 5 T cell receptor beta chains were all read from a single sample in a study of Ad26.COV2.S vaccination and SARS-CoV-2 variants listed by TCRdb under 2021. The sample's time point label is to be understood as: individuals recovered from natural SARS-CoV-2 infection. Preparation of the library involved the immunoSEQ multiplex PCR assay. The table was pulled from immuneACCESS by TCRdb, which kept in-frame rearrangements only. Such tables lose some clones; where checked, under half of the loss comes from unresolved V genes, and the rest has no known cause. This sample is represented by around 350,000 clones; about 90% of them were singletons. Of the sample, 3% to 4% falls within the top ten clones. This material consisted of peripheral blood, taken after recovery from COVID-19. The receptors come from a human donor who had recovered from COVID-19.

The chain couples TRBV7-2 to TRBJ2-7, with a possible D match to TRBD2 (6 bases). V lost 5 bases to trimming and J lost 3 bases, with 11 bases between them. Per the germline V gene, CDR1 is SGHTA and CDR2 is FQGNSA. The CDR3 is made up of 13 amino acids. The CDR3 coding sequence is TGTGCCAGCAGCGTCGGGACTCTCTACGAGCAGTACTTC. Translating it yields CASSVGTLYEQYF.

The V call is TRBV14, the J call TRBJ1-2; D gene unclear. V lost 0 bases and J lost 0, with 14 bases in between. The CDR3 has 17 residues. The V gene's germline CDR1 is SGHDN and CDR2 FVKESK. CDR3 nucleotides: TGTGCCAGCAGCCAAGATGTTCGGGCAGGTTCTAACTATGGCTACACCTTC. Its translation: CASSQDVRAGSNYGYTF.

The CDR3 here is CASSFSGLAGSYEQYF. CDR3 nucleotide sequence: TGTGCCAGCAGTTTCTCTGGACTAGCGGGCTCCTACGAGCAGTACTTC. The chain has TRBV27 and TRBJ2-7; 11 bases fit TRBD2. J lost 0 bases, V lost 3 bases, and 4 bases had no gene match. The CDR3 runs 16 residues. Germline CDR1 is MNHEY and CDR2 is SMNVEV (reference sequence).

The CDR3 region is CASSPKGQGETQYF. The CDR3 bases are TGTGCCAGCAGCCCGAAGGGGCAGGGAGAGACCCAGTACTTC. This chain links TRBV27 with TRBJ2-5; D may be TRBD1 (5 bases). V dropped 6 bases and J dropped 4 bases, with 15 bases sitting between them. CDR1 is MNHEY and CDR2 is SMNVEV in the germline V gene (reference sequence). CDR3 length: 14 residues.

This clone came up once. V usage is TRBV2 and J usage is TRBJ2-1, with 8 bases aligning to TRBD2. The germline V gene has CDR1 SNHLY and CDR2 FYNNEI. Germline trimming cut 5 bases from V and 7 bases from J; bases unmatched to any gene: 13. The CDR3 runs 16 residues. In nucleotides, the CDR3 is TGTGCCAGCAGTTTTAGCGGGATTTTTTCGGGGAATGAGCAGTTCTTC. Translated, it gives CASSFSGIFSGNEQFF.